Listed below are T cell receptor beta chains from one sample, sequenced in a study of T cell repertoires in cytomegalovirus infection. TCRdb called the reads again in MiXCR, with one record for every CDR3 protein. The table has about 400,000 distinct CDR3 sequences, 15% to 20% seen once. Sample: PBMCs. The receptors derive from a human donor in good health (CMV status not recorded). Some clones in this sample may be carry-over from other donors' samples. Each CDR3 is given with its conserved first and last residue. Fields, in order: D gene, clone size, V gene, J gene, CDR3 DNA, CDR3 protein. A D gene is named only where the DNA matches it firmly. Clone size is given for some rows only: seen once, a few or many times, or a class if the clone is expanded.

D: -
size: -
V: TRBV19
J: TRBJ1-5
DNA: TGTGCCAGTAGTCCCCAACGGGGGGGCCGGAGCAATCAGCCCCAGCATTTT
CDR3: CASSPQRGGRSNQPQHF

D: -
size: many
V: TRBV7-2
J: TRBJ2-3
DNA: TGTGCCAGCAGCTTAGGGCCACCGGGGACAGATACGCAGTATTTT
CDR3: CASSLGPPGTDTQYF

D: -
size: -
V: TRBV12-3/TRBV12-4
J: TRBJ1-2
DNA: TGTGCCAGCAGTTTAGGGGCAGCAGCCCCATACACCTTC
CDR3: CASSLGAAAPYTF

D: TRBD2
size: many
V: TRBV7-7
J: TRBJ2-2
DNA: TGTGCCAGCAGCTTACGAGCGGGGGGAAACACCGGGGAGCTGTTTTTT
CDR3: CASSLRAGGNTGELFF

D: TRBD1
size: -
V: TRBV10-3
J: TRBJ1-3
DNA: TGTGCCATCAGTGAGGACAGGGATCGGGGAAACACCATATATTTT
CDR3: CAISEDRDRGNTIYF

D: -
size: -
V: TRBV20-1
J: TRBJ2-7
DNA: TGCAGTGCTACACGAGACTTCTACGAGCAGTACTTC
CDR3: CSATRDFYEQYF

D: TRBD1
size: -
V: TRBV2
J: TRBJ2-3
DNA: TGTGCCAGCAGTACGGATCCACAGGGGGCAAACACAGATACGCAGTATTTT
CDR3: CASSTDPQGANTDTQYF

D: -
size: many
V: TRBV12-3/TRBV12-4
J: TRBJ1-5
DNA: TGTGCCAGCAGTTTAGGCCGGACCCGAAGCCAGCCCCAGCATTTT
CDR3: CASSLGRTRSQPQHF

D: TRBD2
size: few
V: TRBV15
J: TRBJ2-3
DNA: TGTGCCACCAGCAGAGCTCAGCTACCGAGCGGGGGCCGAGGGGATACGCAGTATTTT
CDR3: CATSRAQLPSGGRGDTQYF

D: TRBD1
size: -
V: TRBV20-1
J: TRBJ2-7
DNA: TGCAGTGCTCACAGGGGAAGCGCCTACGAGCAGTACTTC
CDR3: CSAHRGSAYEQYF

D: TRBD1
size: -
V: TRBV5-5
J: TRBJ1-1
DNA: TGTGCCAGCAGCTTGAACAGGGGAGCTATGGCTGAAGCTTTCTTT
CDR3: CASSLNRGAMAEAFF

D: -
size: -
V: TRBV28
J: TRBJ1-1
DNA: TGTGCCAGCAGTACCGCGCGGGCCAACACTGAAGCTTTCTTT
CDR3: CASSTARANTEAFF

D: TRBD2
size: many
V: TRBV7-2
J: TRBJ2-1
DNA: TGTGCCAGCAGCCCAACCGGGACTAGCCGGGAGCAGTTCTTC
CDR3: CASSPTGTSREQFF

D: -
size: -
V: TRBV7-8
J: TRBJ1-3
DNA: TGTGCCAGCAGTCCAGATCCGGCTGGAAACACCATATATTTT
CDR3: CASSPDPAGNTIYF

D: -
size: -
V: TRBV19
J: TRBJ1-1
DNA: TGTGCCAGTAGTAAGCTGGGCAGGAGCAACACTGAAGCTTTCTTT
CDR3: CASSKLGRSNTEAFF

D: -
size: many
V: TRBV7-6
J: TRBJ2-7
DNA: TGTGCCAGCAGCTTGTCGGGGCGGCGCGAGCAGTACTTC
CDR3: CASSLSGRREQYF

D: -
size: many
V: TRBV7-6
J: TRBJ2-1
DNA: TGTGCCAGCAGCCCACCGGGGTCCGATGAGCAGTTCTTC
CDR3: CASSPPGSDEQFF

D: TRBD2
size: many
V: TRBV7-2
J: TRBJ2-3
DNA: TGTGCCAGCAGTACTAGCGGGGGGATGGGAGATACGCAGTATTTT
CDR3: CASSTSGGMGDTQYF

D: TRBD1
size: -
V: TRBV5-6
J: TRBJ2-3
DNA: TGTGCCAGCACCTCTTGGGACAGGACCAGAGGTACGCAGTATTTT
CDR3: CASTSWDRTRGTQYF

D: TRBD2
size: -
V: TRBV5-1
J: TRBJ2-1
DNA: TGCGCCAGCAGCGAACTAGCGGGAATCTACAATGAGCAGTTCTTC
CDR3: CASSELAGIYNEQFF

D: -
size: -
V: TRBV7-6
J: TRBJ1-1
DNA: TGTGCCAGCATCGTTTGGCAGGGAGGCACTGAAGCTTTCTTT
CDR3: CASIVWQGGTEAFF

D: -
size: few
V: TRBV6-5
J: TRBJ1-5
DNA: TGTGCCAGCAGTTACGCTCAGGGCGGCAATCAGCCCCAGCATTTT
CDR3: CASSYAQGGNQPQHF

D: -
size: few
V: TRBV15
J: TRBJ1-6
DNA: TGTGCCACCAGCAGAGCTATCGGCGAAAATTCACCCCTCCACTTT
CDR3: CATSRAIGENSPLHF

D: -
size: -
V: TRBV10-3
J: TRBJ1-3
DNA: TGTGCCATCAGTGAGCCGCGACAGTACCACTCTGGAAACACCATATATTTT
CDR3: CAISEPRQYHSGNTIYF

D: TRBD1
size: few
V: TRBV20-1
J: TRBJ2-4
DNA: TGCAGTGCTAGGGACCCCCAGGGGGACATTCAGTACTTC
CDR3: CSARDPQGDIQYF

D: -
size: many
V: TRBV28
J: TRBJ2-5
DNA: TGTGCCAGCGCACAGGTGGCGGAGACCCAGTACTTC
CDR3: CASAQVAETQYF

D: TRBD1
size: -
V: TRBV12-5
J: TRBJ2-6
DNA: TGTGCTAGTGGTTCGGGACAGGGCCCCTCTGGGGCCAACGTCCTGACTTTC
CDR3: CASGSGQGPSGANVLTF

D: TRBD1
size: few
V: TRBV10-2
J: TRBJ1-1
DNA: TGCGCCAGCAGCTTAAAACAGGGGGGGCCTGAAGCTTTCTTT
CDR3: CASSLKQGGPEAFF

D: -
size: few
V: TRBV7-2
J: TRBJ2-3
DNA: TGTGCCAGCAGCCCAAACGGACGGGAAGATACGCAGTATTTT
CDR3: CASSPNGREDTQYF

D: -
size: many
V: TRBV7-5
J: TRBJ1-2
DNA: -
CDR3: CISVPERVPEGYTF

D: TRBD2
size: many
V: TRBV27
J: TRBJ2-5
DNA: TGTGCCAGCAGTCTCAGACTAGCGGGAGGGTGGGAGACCCAGTACTTC
CDR3: CASSLRLAGGWETQYF

D: TRBD1
size: -
V: TRBV7-8
J: TRBJ2-5
DNA: TGTGCCAGCAGGCCTCGGTGGTCGGGACAGGGGGCTAGGGAGACCCAGTACTTC
CDR3: CASRPRWSGQGARETQYF

D: -
size: -
V: TRBV15
J: TRBJ2-1
DNA: TGTGCCACCAGCAGAGTACACAGGGCTAATGAGCAGTTCTTC
CDR3: CATSRVHRANEQFF

D: -
size: -
V: TRBV15
J: TRBJ2-1
DNA: TGTGCCACCAGCAGAGAAAGGGAGAGCTCCTACAATGAGCAGTTCTTC
CDR3: CATSRERESSYNEQFF

D: -
size: -
V: TRBV18
J: TRBJ2-3
DNA: TGTGCCAGCTCACCCGGAACTGCCAAGGATACGCAGTATTTT
CDR3: CASSPGTAKDTQYF

D: -
size: -
V: TRBV7-9
J: TRBJ2-7
DNA: TGTGCCAGCAGCTCCGAATGGAACCCCTACGAGCAGTACTTC
CDR3: CASSSEWNPYEQYF

D: -
size: many
V: TRBV7-8
J: TRBJ2-5
DNA: TGTGCCAGCAGCTTAGCTTGGGACACGGGGGTCCAAGAGACCCAGTACTTC
CDR3: CASSLAWDTGVQETQYF

D: TRBD2
size: many
V: TRBV7-9
J: TRBJ2-1
DNA: TGTGCCAGCAGCTTTTGGACTAGCAAGGATGAGCAGTTCTTC
CDR3: CASSFWTSKDEQFF

D: TRBD2
size: few
V: TRBV4-1
J: TRBJ2-5
DNA: TGCGCCAGCAGCCAAGAAGCGGGTCTAGCGGGGCAAGAGACCCAGTACTTC
CDR3: CASSQEAGLAGQETQYF

D: -
size: many
V: TRBV4-2
J: TRBJ1-4
DNA: TGTGCCAGCAGCCAAGACCTCCGGGGAGGGTACGGACTGTTTTTT
CDR3: CASSQDLRGGYGLFF

D: -
size: many
V: TRBV12-3/TRBV12-4
J: TRBJ1-2
DNA: TGTGCCAGCAGCCCAATCGGACAGCGCGGCTACACCTTC
CDR3: CASSPIGQRGYTF

D: TRBD2
size: -
V: TRBV20-1
J: TRBJ2-1
DNA: TGCAGTGCTAGAGAAACCGGGACTAGCGGGGGGAAGATATACAATGAGCAGTTCTTC
CDR3: CSARETGTSGGKIYNEQFF

D: TRBD2
size: many
V: TRBV6-1
J: TRBJ2-2
DNA: TGTGCCAGCAGCCTTCGGACTAGCGGGAGCCTGAACACCGGGGAGCTGTTTTTT
CDR3: CASSLRTSGSLNTGELFF

D: -
size: -
V: TRBV5-5
J: TRBJ1-1
DNA: TGTGCCAGCAGCTTGTATCCGGAGAACACTGAAGCTTTCTTT
CDR3: CASSLYPENTEAFF

D: -
size: -
V: TRBV11-2
J: TRBJ1-2
DNA: TGTGCCAGCAGCTTAGATCTGTTCACCCAGTATGGCTACACCTTC
CDR3: CASSLDLFTQYGYTF

D: TRBD2
size: few
V: TRBV2
J: TRBJ2-7
DNA: TGTGCCAGCAGTGAACGGCTATTAGCGGGAGGATACGAGCAGTACTTC
CDR3: CASSERLLAGGYEQYF